A single sample gave rise to the 5 T cell receptor beta chains below, sequenced in a study of blood T cell repertoires in COVID-19. Profiled with immunoSEQ multiplex PCR; TCRdb holds only in-frame clones, not every one. Found here are more than 45,000 clones, 80% to 85% of them singletons; the top ten hold roughly a tenth. Sequenced: peripheral blood. The receptors originated from a man older than 75 with COVID-19, enrolled during active disease.

The chain joins TRBV7-8 to TRBJ2-2; 7 bases are a match to TRBD1. V was clipped by 7 bases and J by 6 bases; unmatched bases: 11. The CDR3 length is 15 residues. CDR1 and CDR2 (germline): SGHVS, FQNEAQ. The CDR3 spells CASILDRVSAGELFF. CDR3 bases: TGTGCCAGCATTCTAGACAGGGTTTCCGCCGGGGAGCTGTTTTTT.

The chain recombines TRBV7-2 with TRBJ1-5; D gene unclear. CDR3 size: 13 residues. The V end lost 4 bases, the J end lost 3 bases, and 7 bases lay between the germline ends. CDR1 is SGHTA and CDR2 is FQGNSA in the germline V gene. CDR3 nucleotides: TGTGCCAGCAGCTCGGACTTCAATCAGCCCCAGCATTTT. It translates to CASSSDFNQPQHF.

A few counts support this clone. The gene calls are TRBV7-9 and TRBJ1-5; 8 bases are shared with TRBD1. Trimming removed 3 bases from V and 0 bases from J; junction bases left unmatched: 4. CDR3 length equals 16 residues. CDR1 SEHNR and CDR2 FQNEAQ come from the germline V gene (reference sequence). In DNA, the CDR3 is TGTGCCAGCAGCTTCTCAGGGGGCAATAGCAATCAGCCCCAGCATTTT. This encodes CASSFSGGNSNQPQHF.

The chain employs TRBV6-2 or TRBV6-3 and TRBJ1-1; no reliable D call. Trimming stripped 2 bases from V and 0 bases from J, with 10 bases between. Germline values: CDR1 MNHEY, CDR2 SVGEGT. The CDR3 is 15 residues long. This CDR3 is CASSYPSTVNTEAFF. CDR3 nucleotide sequence: TGTGCCAGCAGTTACCCGTCAACAGTGAACACTGAAGCTTTCTTT.

The chain has TRBV25-1 and TRBJ2-1, with 11 bases fitting TRBD1. The CDR3 consists of 16 residues. Germline assignment: CDR1 MGHDK and CDR2 SYGVNS. V lost 4 bases and J lost 5; bases outside the gene matches: 7. CDR3 residues: CASSGSDRGQNNEQFF. In DNA, the CDR3 is TGTGCCAGCAGTGGATCGGACAGGGGGCAAAACAATGAGCAGTTCTTC.